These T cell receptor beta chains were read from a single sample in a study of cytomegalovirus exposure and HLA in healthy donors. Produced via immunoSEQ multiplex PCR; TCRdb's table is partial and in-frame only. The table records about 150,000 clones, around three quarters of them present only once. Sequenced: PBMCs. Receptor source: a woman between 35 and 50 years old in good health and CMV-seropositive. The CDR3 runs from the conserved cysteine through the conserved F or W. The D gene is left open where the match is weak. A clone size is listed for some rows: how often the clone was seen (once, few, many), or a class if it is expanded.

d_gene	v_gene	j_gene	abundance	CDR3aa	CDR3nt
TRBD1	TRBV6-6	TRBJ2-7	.	CASSSLWTGGSEQYF	TGTGCCAGCAGTTCCCTCTGGACAGGCGGCAGCGAGCAGTACTTC
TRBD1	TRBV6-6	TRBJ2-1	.	CASSSGQGSYNEQFF	TGTGCCAGCAGCTCGGGACAGGGAAGCTACAATGAGCAGTTCTTC
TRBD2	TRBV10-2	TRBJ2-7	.	CASRASSGNEQYF	TGCGCCAGCAGGGCTAGTAGCGGGAACGAGCAGTACTTC
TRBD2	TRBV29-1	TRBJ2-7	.	CSVLGGGTPYEQYF	TGCAGCGTCCTGGGCGGGGGAACTCCCTACGAGCAGTACTTC
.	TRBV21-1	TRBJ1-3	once	CASSAGWQGRAGNTIYF	TGTGCCAGCAGCGCGGGGTGGCAGGGAAGGGCTGGAAACACCATATATTTT
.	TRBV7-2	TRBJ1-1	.	CASSLAQDSKAFF	TGTGCCAGCAGCTTAGCCCAGGACAGTAAAGCTTTCTTT
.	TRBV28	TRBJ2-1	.	CASSLSRAMFYNEQFF	TGTGCCAGCAGTTTATCGAGGGCCATGTTCTACAATGAGCAGTTCTTC
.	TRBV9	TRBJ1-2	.	CASDSNYGYTF	TGTGCCAGTGACAGTAACTATGGCTACACCTTC
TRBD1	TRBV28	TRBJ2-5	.	CASSLFERGRRQGWKTQYF	TGTGCCAGCAGTTTATTCGAAAGGGGGAGAAGACAGGGCTGGAAGACCCAGTACTTC
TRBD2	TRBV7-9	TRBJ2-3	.	CASSVAGGGTDTQYF	TGTGCCAGCAGCGTAGCGGGGGGGGGCACAGATACGCAGTATTTT
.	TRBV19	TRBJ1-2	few	CASSVVFGDNYGYTF	TGTGCCAGTAGTGTAGTATTCGGGGATAACTATGGCTACACCTTC
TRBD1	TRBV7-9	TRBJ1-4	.	CASSLTGSNEKLFF	TGTGCCAGCAGCTTGACAGGGTCCAATGAAAAACTGTTTTTT
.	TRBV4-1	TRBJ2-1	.	CASSRLRIPRGNEQFF	TGCGCCAGCAGCCGCCTCCGGATACCGAGGGGGAATGAGCAGTTCTTC
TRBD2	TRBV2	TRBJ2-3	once	CATAPLAGDTQYF	TGTGCCACCGCCCCACTAGCGGGGGATACGCAGTATTTT
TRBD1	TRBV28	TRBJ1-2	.	CASSSPMTGYYGYTF	TGTGCCAGCAGTTCACCCATGACAGGGTACTATGGCTACACCTTC
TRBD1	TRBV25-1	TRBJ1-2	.	CASRPGQGGYTF	TGTGCCAGCCGACCGGGACAGGGAGGCTACACCTTC
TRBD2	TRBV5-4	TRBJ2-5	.	CASSFSGGGQETQYF	TGTGCCAGCAGCTTTAGCGGGGGCGGCCAAGAGACCCAGTACTTC
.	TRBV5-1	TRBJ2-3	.	CASSLRGPGDTQYF	TGCGCCAGCAGCCTGCGGGGGCCGGGTGATACGCAGTATTTT
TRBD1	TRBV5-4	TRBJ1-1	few	CASSRRQGNTEAFF	TGTGCCAGCAGCCGTAGACAGGGGAACACTGAAGCTTTCTTT
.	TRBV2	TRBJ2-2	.	CASRQDYTGELFF	TGTGCCAGCAGGCAGGACTACACCGGGGAGCTGTTTTTT
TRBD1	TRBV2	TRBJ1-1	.	CASTRQGGNTEAFF	TGTGCCAGCACCCGACAGGGAGGGAACACTGAAGCTTTCTTT
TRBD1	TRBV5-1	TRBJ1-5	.	CASSAGQGVGQPQHF	TGCGCCAGCAGCGCGGGACAGGGGGTCGGGCAGCCCCAGCATTTT
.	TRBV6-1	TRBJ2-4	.	CASRAGIAKNIQYF	TGTGCCAGCAGGGCAGGGATAGCCAAAAACATTCAGTACTTC
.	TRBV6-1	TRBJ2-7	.	CASSETGPYEQYF	TGTGCCAGCAGTGAAACAGGGCCCTACGAGCAGTACTTC
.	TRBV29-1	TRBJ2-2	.	CSVDGDTDTGELFF	TGCAGCGTTGATGGCGACACGGACACCGGGGAGCTGTTTTTT